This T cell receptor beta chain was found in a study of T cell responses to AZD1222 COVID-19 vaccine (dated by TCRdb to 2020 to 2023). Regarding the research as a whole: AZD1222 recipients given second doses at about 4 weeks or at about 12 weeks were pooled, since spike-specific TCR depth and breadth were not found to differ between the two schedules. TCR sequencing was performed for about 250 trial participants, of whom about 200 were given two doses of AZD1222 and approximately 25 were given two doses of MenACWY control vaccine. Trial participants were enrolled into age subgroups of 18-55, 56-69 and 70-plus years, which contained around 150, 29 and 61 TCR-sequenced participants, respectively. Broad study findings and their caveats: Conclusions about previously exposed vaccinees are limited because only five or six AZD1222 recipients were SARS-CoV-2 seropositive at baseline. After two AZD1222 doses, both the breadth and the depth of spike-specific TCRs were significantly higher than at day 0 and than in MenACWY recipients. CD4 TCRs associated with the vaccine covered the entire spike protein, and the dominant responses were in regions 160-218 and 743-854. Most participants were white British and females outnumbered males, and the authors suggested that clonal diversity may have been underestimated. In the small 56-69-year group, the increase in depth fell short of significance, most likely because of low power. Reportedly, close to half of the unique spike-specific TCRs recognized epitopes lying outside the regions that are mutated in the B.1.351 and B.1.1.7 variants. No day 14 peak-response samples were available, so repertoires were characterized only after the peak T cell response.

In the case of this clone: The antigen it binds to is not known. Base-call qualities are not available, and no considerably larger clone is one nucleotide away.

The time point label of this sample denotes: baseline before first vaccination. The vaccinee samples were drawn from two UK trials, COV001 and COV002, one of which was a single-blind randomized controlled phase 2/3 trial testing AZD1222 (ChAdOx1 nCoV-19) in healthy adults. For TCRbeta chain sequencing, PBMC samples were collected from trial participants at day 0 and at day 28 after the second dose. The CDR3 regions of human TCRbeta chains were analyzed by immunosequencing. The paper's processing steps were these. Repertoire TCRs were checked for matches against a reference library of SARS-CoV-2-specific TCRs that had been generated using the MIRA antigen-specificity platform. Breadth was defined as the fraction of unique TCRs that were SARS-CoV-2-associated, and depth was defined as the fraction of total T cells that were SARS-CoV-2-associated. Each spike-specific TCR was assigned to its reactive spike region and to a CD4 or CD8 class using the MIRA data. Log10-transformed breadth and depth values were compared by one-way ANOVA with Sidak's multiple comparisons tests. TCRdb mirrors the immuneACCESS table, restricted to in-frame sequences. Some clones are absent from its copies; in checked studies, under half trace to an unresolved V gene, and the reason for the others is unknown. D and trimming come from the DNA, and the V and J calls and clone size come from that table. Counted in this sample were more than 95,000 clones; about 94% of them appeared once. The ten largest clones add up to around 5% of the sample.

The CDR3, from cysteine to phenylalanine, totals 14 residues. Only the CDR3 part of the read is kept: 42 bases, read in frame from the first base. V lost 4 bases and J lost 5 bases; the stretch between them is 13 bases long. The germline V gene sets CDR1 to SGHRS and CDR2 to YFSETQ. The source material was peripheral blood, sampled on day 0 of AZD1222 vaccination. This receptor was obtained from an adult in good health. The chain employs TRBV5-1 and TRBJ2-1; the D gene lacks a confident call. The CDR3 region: CASSGVIQDNEQFF. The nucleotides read TGCGCCAGCAGCGGGGTCATCCAAGACAATGAGCAGTTCTTC.